This T cell receptor beta chain was recovered during a study of cytomegalovirus exposure and HLA in healthy donors. Study overall: An early data release held 70 million to 90 million unique TCRs from HLA-typed donors. General study results and limits: High sensitivity and specificity were reportedly achieved when the classifier diagnosed cytomegalovirus status.

The V end was cut by 4 bases, the J end by 0 bases, with 10 bases between. The CDR3 length is 14 residues. Germline V gene sequence: CDR1 SGHRS, CDR2 YFSETQ. PCR involved 60 Vbeta and 13 Jbeta primers. TCRdb's copy holds only in-frame clones and misses some; the assay was immunoSEQ multiplex PCR. The sample comprises under 110,000 clones, 65% to 80% of which are singletons, and 3.5% to 4% rests with the top ten. Remarks on this clone: Its antigen is not identified.

The material sequenced was PBMCs. This sequence originates from a man aged 55 to 69 in good health and CMV-seronegative. The chain has TRBV5-1 and TRBJ1-1; tentatively, D is TRBD1 (6 bases). DNA of the CDR3: TGCGCCAGCAGCAAGGACAGCATGAACACTGAAGCTTTCTTT. Amino acids: CASSKDSMNTEAFF.